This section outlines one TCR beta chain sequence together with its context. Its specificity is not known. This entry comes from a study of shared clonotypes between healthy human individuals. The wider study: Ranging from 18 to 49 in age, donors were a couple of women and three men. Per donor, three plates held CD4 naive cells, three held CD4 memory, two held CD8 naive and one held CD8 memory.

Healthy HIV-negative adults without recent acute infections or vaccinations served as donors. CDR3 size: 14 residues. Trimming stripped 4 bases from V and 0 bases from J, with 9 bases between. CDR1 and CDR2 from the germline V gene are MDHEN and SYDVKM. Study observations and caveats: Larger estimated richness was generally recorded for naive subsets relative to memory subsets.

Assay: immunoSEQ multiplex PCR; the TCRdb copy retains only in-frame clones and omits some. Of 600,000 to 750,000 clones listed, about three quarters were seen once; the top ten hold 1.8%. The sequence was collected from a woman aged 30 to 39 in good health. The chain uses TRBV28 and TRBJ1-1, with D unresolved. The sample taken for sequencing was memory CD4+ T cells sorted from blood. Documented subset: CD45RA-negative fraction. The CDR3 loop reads CASSSHAMNTEAFF. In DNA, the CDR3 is TGTGCCAGCAGTTCCCATGCCATGAACACTGAAGCTTTCTTT.